A single sample is the source of the 17 T cell receptor beta chains below, sequenced in a study of blood T cell repertoires in COVID-19. The repertoire was sequenced with immunoSEQ multiplex PCR; TCRdb's copy has only in-frame clones and lacks some. The repertoire holds 350,000 to 450,000 clones, roughly four fifths seen once, with roughly 5.1% in the top ten. Sample: PBMCs or T cells enriched from blood (not recorded which). The receptors were sampled from a woman in her 50s who had recovered from COVID-19.

The chain is built from TRBV30 and TRBJ2-3, with TRBD2 identical over 7 bases. The length of the CDR3 is 14 residues. V trimming: 2 bases; J trimming: 2 bases; junction bases outside the gene matches: 4. Germline CDR1 and CDR2: GTSNPN and SVGIG (reference sequence). CDR3 DNA sequence: TGTGCCTGGAGTTCTAGCGGCAACACAGATACGCAGTATTTT. Translating it yields CAWSSSGNTDTQYF.

The chain has TRBV9 and TRBJ2-1; D remains unclear. This CDR3 is 15 amino acids long. V lost 0 bases and J 5 bases, leaving 12 bases between the germline ends. Germline CDR1 is SGDLS and CDR2 is YYNGEE. The CDR3 region is CASSVASGGNNEQFF. The CDR3 DNA sequence: TGTGCCAGCAGCGTAGCTTCTGGCGGAAACAATGAGCAGTTCTTC.

CDR3 sequence (DNA): TGCAGCGCCCATGACAGGGGGCGAGGCGGGGAGCTGTTTTTT. Translation: CSAHDRGRGGELFF. This chain links TRBV29-1 with TRBJ2-2; 10 nucleotides match TRBD1. The germline V gene has CDR1 SQVTM and CDR2 ANQGSEA. Trimming removed 7 bases from V and 7 bases from J; junction bases left unmatched: 9. The CDR3 is made up of 14 amino acids.

The rearrangement links TRBV30 to TRBJ1-2, with a weak D call TRBD1 (6 bases). Germline assignment: CDR1 GTSNPN and CDR2 SVGIG (reference sequence). The V gene lost 2 bases and the J gene lost 4 bases, with 8 bases spanning the gap. This CDR3 is 12 amino acids long. The CDR3 loop is CAWSSGVYGYTF. CDR3 DNA sequence: TGTGCCTGGAGTTCAGGGGTCTATGGCTACACCTTC.

The genes are TRBV11-3 and TRBJ2-3; possibly TRBD2 for D (6 bases). From germline, CDR1 is SGHNT and CDR2 YENEEA. Trimming took 7 bases from V and 1 from J, leaving 18 bases between them. The CDR3 is made up of 16 amino acids. CDR3 in amino acids: CASTRPAGGGTDTQYF. The CDR3 DNA sequence: TGTGCCAGCACGAGACCAGCCGGCGGGGGCACAGATACGCAGTATTTT.

The table lists this clone with a count of one. This chain connects TRBV7-8 to TRBJ2-7, with D possibly matching TRBD1 (6 bases). Germline V gene data show CDR1 as SGHVS and CDR2 as FQNEAQ. CDR3 length equals 16 residues. Trimming cost V 0 bases and J 5 bases, with 17 bases left between them. The CDR3 region has the DNA TGTGCCAGCAGCTTAGCTTTAGATGGCAGGGGCCACGAGCAGTACTTC. Amino acids: CASSLALDGRGHEQYF.

This chain connects TRBV3-1 (or the pseudogene TRBV3-2) to TRBJ2-1; TRBD1 is a possible D gene (6 bases). Germline V CDR1 and CDR2: LGHDT, YNNKEL (reference sequence). The CDR3 loop spans 15 amino acids. V was cut by 3 bases and J by 3 bases, with 12 bases left in between. In DNA form, the CDR3 reads TGTGCCAGCAGCCAGATGGGACAAAGCTACAATGAGCAGTTCTTC. Translating gives CASSQMGQSYNEQFF.

The chain couples TRBV11-2 to TRBJ2-7; TRBD1 agrees at 8 bases. V was clipped by 6 bases and J by 2 bases; unmatched bases: 9. This CDR3 comprises 15 residues. Germline CDR1 SGHAT, CDR2 FQNNGV. The DNA for the CDR3 is TGTGCCAGCAGTTGGCCCGGGACAGGCGCCTACGAGCAGTACTTC. This gives the protein CASSWPGTGAYEQYF.

As concerns this clone: The identical CDR3 is also encoded by other nucleotide sequences in the sample. J is TRBJ1-2 and V is TRBV6-2 or TRBV6-3; maybe TRBD1 (5 bases). The germline gives CDR1 MNHEY, CDR2 SVGEGT. With 5 bases removed from V and 4 bases from J, the gap between germline ends came to 11 bases. The CDR3 sequence is 13 residues long. The DNA for the CDR3 is TGTGCCAGCAGTCCCCAGGGATCCTATGGCTACACCTTC. Its protein product is CASSPQGSYGYTF.

This chain links TRBV19 with TRBJ2-1, with no clear D. V lost 3 bases, J lost 0 bases, and 9 bases lay in between. CDR3 size: 15 residues. From germline, CDR1 is LNHDA and CDR2 SQIVND (reference sequence). The CDR3 loop is CASSMLGSSYNEQFF. The CDR3 nucleotides read TGTGCCAGTAGTATGTTGGGCAGCTCCTACAATGAGCAGTTCTTC. Based on the CDR3 plus reference TRBV19 and TRBJ2-1, the full variable domain is DGGITQSPKYLFRKEGQNVTLSCEQNLNHDAMYWYRQDPGQGLRLIYYSQIVNDFQKGDIAEGYSVSREKKESFPLTVTSAQKNPTAFYLCASSMLGSSYNEQFFGPGTRLTVL.

The count of this clone is one. The rearrangement uses TRBV5-4 and TRBJ2-6; no clear D. This CDR3 is 15 amino acids long. Germline V CDR1 and CDR2: SGHNT, YYREEE (reference sequence). The V end was cut by 5 bases, the J end by 0 bases, with 9 bases between. In DNA, the CDR3 is TGTGCCAGCAGTGGCCCGAACTCTGGGGCCAACGTCCTGACTTTC. Its translation: CASSGPNSGANVLTF.

The chain joins TRBV11-2 to TRBJ2-7; perhaps TRBD2 as D (6 bases). Germline V CDR1 and CDR2: SGHAT, FQNNGV. Trimming left V 1 base short and J 2 bases short, with 9 bases between. The length of the CDR3 is 14 residues. In nucleotides, the CDR3 is TGTGCCAGCAGCTTAGTGGGGGGTACCTACGAGCAGTACTTC. It specifies CASSLVGGTYEQYF.

Worth noting for this clone: An end of the junction does not agree with germline; a read error may underlie this. This rearrangement joins TRBV3-1 (or the pseudogene TRBV3-2) to TRBJ1-2; 7 nucleotides match TRBD1. The CDR3 spans 15 residues. CDR1 is LGHDT, CDR2 YNNKEL, per germline (reference sequence). This CDR3 is CASTQGGVWNYGYTF. CDR3 bases: TGTGCCAGCACCCAAGGGGGCGTTTGGAACTATGGCTACACCTTC.

On this clone itself: Other DNA variants within this sample encode the same CDR3. The genes are TRBV7-9 and TRBJ1-2; 9 bases agree with TRBD1. The CDR3 has 14 residues. J lost 6 bases, V lost 1 base, and 3 bases had no gene match. CDR1 and CDR2 (germline): SEHNR, FQNEAQ (reference sequence). This CDR3 reads CASSLVRTGDGYTF. The DNA for the CDR3 is TGTGCCAGCAGCTTAGTTCGGACAGGGGATGGCTACACCTTC.

V usage is TRBV3-1 (or the pseudogene TRBV3-2) and J usage is TRBJ1-2; 9 bases line up with TRBD1. The CDR3 is made up of 13 amino acids. The V gene end was trimmed by 5 bases and the J gene end by 4 bases; junction bases not matched to a gene: 2. Germline CDR1 LGHDT, CDR2 YNNKEL (reference sequence). The CDR3 region has the DNA TGTGCCAGCAGCAGGACAGGGGTCTATGGCTACACCTTC. This encodes CASSRTGVYGYTF.

This clone was detected once. Relative to the germline gene, one junction end is altered; a read error may explain this. This chain connects TRBV7-2 to TRBJ2-1; TRBD2 matches at 7 bases. This CDR3 comprises 16 residues. Per the germline V gene, CDR1 is SGHTA and CDR2 is FQGNSA. The CDR3 is CASNLGPGLAYNEQFF. CDR3 coding DNA: TGTGCCAGCAACTTAGGACCAGGACTAGCCTACAATGAGCAGTTCTTC.

The chain uses TRBV6-5 and TRBJ1-2, with TRBD1 matching 9 bases. The CDR3 length is 14 residues. J was trimmed by 8 bases and V by 6 bases; bases with no gene match: 10. CDR1 is MNHEY and CDR2 is SVGAGI in the germline V gene. CDR3 region: CASRPEQGAGGYTF. The CDR3 DNA reads TGTGCCAGCAGACCCGAACAGGGGGCTGGGGGCTACACCTTC.